The 9 T cell receptor beta chains listed next were all sequenced from one sample in a study of control samples from healthy donors and cancer patients (dated by TCRdb to the early 2020s). Library generation was performed with the immunoSEQ multiplex PCR assay. TCRdb carries this immuneACCESS record with in-frame sequences only. Its versions omit some clonotypes, under half of them owing to an unresolved V gene in the studies checked, with the rest unexplained. The sample records about 82,000 clones, roughly 93% of which are singletons. Approximately 4.8% of the sample is held by the ten biggest clonotypes. The material sequenced was blood. These receptors all come from a young woman in good health.

This chain joins TRBV7-3 and TRBJ2-3; TRBD2 might be the D (5 bases). The CDR3 has 14 amino acids. V was shortened by 2 bases and J by 1 base, with 7 bases between the two germline ends. CDR1 SGHTA and CDR2 FQGTGA come from the germline V gene. CDR3 bases: TGTGCCAGCAGCTTATTCGGGGGCACAGATACGCAGTATTTT. It codes for CASSLFGGTDTQYF.

V is TRBV27 and J is TRBJ2-5; D is perhaps TRBD1 (6 bases). The CDR3 has 17 amino acids. V was trimmed by 6 bases and J by 0 bases, leaving 20 bases between them. Germline V gene sequence: CDR1 MNHEY, CDR2 SMNVEV (reference sequence). CDR3 in amino acids: CASSRRADREYQETQYF. CDR3 nucleotides: TGTGCCAGCAGCCGTAGAGCGGACAGAGAGTACCAAGAGACCCAGTACTTC.

The chain employs TRBV7-9 and TRBJ2-3, with 7 positions matching TRBD2. The CDR3 length is 14 residues. The trim removed 4 bases at V and 9 bases at J, leaving 10 bases unmatched. The germline V gene encodes CDR1 SEHNR and CDR2 FQNEAQ (reference sequence). The CDR3 DNA is TGTGCCAGCAGCTGGGGGACTAACACAGGCACGCAGTATTTT. It encodes CASSWGTNTGTQYF.

The rearrangement uses TRBV5-8 and TRBJ1-5; TRBD1 matches 7 bases. The V gene's germline CDR1 is SGHTS and CDR2 YDEGEE. The CDR3 totals 14 residues. V lost 4 bases to trimming and J lost 6 bases; unmatched junction nucleotides: 7. This CDR3 reads CASSPRGRAQPQHF. CDR3 DNA: TGTGCCAGCAGCCCAAGGGGGCGCGCTCAGCCCCAGCATTTT.

Of note for this clone: The junction and the germline gene differ at one end; a read error may be behind it. This chain uses TRBV7-8 with TRBJ1-2; 9 bases fit TRBD1. The CDR3 has 14 amino acids. CDR1 is SGHVS and CDR2 is FQNEAQ in the germline V gene. DNA of the CDR3: TGTGCCAGCAGCTCCCAGGCAGACAGGGGGACCGCCAGCTTC. Protein: CASSSQADRGTASF.

The CDR3 is CSVNSRFVGDTEAFF. In DNA form, the CDR3 reads TGCAGCGTCAATAGCCGGTTTGTGGGGGACACTGAAGCTTTCTTT. The rearrangement uses TRBV29-1 and TRBJ1-1, with D maybe TRBD1 (5 bases). CDR1 is SQVTM, CDR2 ANQGSEA, per germline. V was cut by 6 bases and J by 3 bases, with 20 bases left in between. The CDR3 is 15 amino acids.

V and J are TRBV4-1 and TRBJ1-1, with no clear D. V shed 1 base and J shed 1 base, with 7 bases lying between them. Germline V gene data show CDR1 as MGHRA and CDR2 as YSYEKL. The CDR3 spans 14 residues. DNA for the CDR3: TGCGCCAGCAGCCAAGTCCCACAGAACACTGAAGCTTTCTTT. Translating gives CASSQVPQNTEAFF.

The CDR3 protein is CASSLVSTGRSGELFF. The CDR3 DNA reads as TGTGCCAGCAGCTTAGTTTCCACAGGGCGGTCCGGGGAGCTGTTTTTT. The V call is TRBV7-8, the J call TRBJ2-2; the D gene is possibly TRBD1 (6 bases). This CDR3 contains 16 residues. CDR1 is SGHVS, CDR2 FQNEAQ, per germline. Between the trimmed V and J ends, which lost 1 base and 6 bases, there was a span of 15 bases.

V is TRBV28 and J is TRBJ2-7; 10 bases are a match to TRBD2. V lost 6 bases and J lost 3; bases outside the gene matches: 11. Looked up from germline, CDR1 is MDHEN and CDR2 is SYDVKM. CDR3 length equals 16 residues. CDR3 loop: CASSQHKRGGLYEQYF. In nucleotides, the CDR3 is TGTGCCAGCAGCCAACATAAGCGGGGGGGACTCTACGAGCAGTACTTC.